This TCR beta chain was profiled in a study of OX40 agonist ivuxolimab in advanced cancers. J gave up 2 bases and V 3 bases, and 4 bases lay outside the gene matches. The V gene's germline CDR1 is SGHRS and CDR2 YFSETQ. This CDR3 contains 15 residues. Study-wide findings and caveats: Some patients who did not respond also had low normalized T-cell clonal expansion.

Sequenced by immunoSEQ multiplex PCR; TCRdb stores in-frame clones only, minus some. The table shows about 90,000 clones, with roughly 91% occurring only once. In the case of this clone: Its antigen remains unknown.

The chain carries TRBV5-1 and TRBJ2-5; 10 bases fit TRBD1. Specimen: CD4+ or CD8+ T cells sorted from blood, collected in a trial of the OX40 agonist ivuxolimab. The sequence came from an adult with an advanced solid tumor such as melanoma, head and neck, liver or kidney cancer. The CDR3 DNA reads TGCGCCAGCAGCTCCCGGGACAGGGGTCAAGAGACCCAGTACTTC. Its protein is CASSSRDRGQETQYF.